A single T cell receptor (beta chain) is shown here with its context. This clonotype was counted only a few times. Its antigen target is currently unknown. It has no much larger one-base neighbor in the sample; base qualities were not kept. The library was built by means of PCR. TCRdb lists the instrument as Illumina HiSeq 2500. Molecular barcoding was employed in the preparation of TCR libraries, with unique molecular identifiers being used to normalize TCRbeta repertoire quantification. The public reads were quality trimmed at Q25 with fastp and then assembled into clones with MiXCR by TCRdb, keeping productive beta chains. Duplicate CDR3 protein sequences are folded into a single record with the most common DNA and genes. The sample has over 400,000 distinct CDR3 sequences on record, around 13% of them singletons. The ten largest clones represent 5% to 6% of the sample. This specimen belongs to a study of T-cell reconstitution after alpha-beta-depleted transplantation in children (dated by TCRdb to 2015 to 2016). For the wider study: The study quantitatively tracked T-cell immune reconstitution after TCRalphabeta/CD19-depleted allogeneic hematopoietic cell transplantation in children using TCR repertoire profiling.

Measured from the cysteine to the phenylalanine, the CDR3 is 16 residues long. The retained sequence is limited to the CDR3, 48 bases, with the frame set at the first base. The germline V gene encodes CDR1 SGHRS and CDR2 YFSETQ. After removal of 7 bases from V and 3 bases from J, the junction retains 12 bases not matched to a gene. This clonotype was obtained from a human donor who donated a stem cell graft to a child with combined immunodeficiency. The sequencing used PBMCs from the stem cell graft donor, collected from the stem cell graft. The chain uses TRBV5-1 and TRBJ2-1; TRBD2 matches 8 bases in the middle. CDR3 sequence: CASGRTSRPLYNEQFF. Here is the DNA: TGCGCCAGCGGACGGACTAGCAGGCCGCTCTACAATGAGCAGTTCTTC.